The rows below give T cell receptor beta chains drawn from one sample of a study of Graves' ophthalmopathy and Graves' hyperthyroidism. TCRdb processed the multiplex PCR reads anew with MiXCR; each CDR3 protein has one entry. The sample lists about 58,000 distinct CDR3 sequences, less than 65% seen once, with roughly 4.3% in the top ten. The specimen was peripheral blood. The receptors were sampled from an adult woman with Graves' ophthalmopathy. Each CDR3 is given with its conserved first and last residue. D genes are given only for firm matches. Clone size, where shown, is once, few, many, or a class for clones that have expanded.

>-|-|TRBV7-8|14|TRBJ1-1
CASTSGRSNTEAFF
TGTGCCAGCACCTCCGGACGGTCGAACACTGAAGCTTTCTTT
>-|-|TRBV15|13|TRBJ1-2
CATTTQGSQGYTF
TGTGCCACCACCACTCAGGGGAGCCAGGGCTACACCTTC
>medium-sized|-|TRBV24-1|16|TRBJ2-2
CATSDLYRSNTGELFF
TGTGCCACCAGTGATTTGTACCGATCGAACACCGGGGAGCTGTTTTTT
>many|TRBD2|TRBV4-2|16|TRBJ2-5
CASSLGVGAGYETQYF
TGTGCCAGCAGCCTGGGGGTTGGAGCGGGATACGAGACCCAGTACTTC
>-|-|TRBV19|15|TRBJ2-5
CASSIVGQLRETLYF
TGTGCCAGTAGTATAGTCGGACAGCTACGAGAGACCCTGTACTTC
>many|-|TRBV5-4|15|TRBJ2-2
CASSLAPGEVGELFF
TGTGCCAGCAGCTTGGCACCGGGAGAGGTCGGGGAGCTGTTTTTT
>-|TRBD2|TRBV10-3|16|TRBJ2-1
CAIAPGTSGGYNEQFF
TGTGCCATCGCCCCCGGGACTAGCGGGGGATACAATGAGCAGTTCTTC
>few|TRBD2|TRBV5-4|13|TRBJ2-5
CASSVSGRETQYF
TGTGCCAGCAGCGTTAGCGGGAGGGAGACCCAGTACTTC
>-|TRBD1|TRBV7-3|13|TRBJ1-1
CASSSGTGVIAFF
TGTGCCAGCAGCTCCGGGACAGGGGTTATAGCTTTCTTT
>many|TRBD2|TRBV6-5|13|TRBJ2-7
CAVGLAGDYEQYF
TGTGCCGTGGGACTAGCGGGCGATTACGAGCAGTACTTC
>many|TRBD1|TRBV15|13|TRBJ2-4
CATCDRQGHIQYF
TGTGCCACCTGCGACCGACAGGGCCACATTCAGTACTTC
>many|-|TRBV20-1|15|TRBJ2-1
CSAYPRESSYNEQFF
TGCAGTGCTTACCCTAGGGAGAGCTCCTACAATGAGCAGTTCTTC
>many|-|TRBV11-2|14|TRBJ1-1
CASSLGGAFPEAFF
TGTGCCAGCAGCTTGGGGGGCGCTTTCCCTGAAGCTTTCTTT
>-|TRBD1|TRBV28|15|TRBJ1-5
CASSQSGGGNQPQHF
TGTGCCAGCAGTCAATCAGGGGGAGGCAATCAGCCCCAGCATTTT
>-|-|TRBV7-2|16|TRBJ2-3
CASSSLTGHLTDTQYF
TGTGCCAGCAGCTCGTTGACAGGTCACCTCACAGATACGCAGTATTTT
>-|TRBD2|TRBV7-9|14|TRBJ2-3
CARSVGLGKDTQYF
TGTGCCAGAAGCGTGGGACTAGGGAAAGATACGCAGTATTTT
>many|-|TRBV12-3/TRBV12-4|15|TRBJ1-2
CASSFTGRINYGYTF
TGTGCCAGCAGTTTCACAGGGAGGATTAACTATGGCTACACCTTC
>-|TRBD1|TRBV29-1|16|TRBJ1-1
CQLTTHSRTGNTEAFF
TGCCAGCTCACCACTCACTCAAGGACAGGGAACACTGAAGCTTTCTTT
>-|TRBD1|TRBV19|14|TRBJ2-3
CASSPTGGSDMQYF
TGTGCTAGTAGTCCAACAGGGGGCTCGGATATGCAGTATTTT
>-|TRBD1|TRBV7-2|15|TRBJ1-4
CASSPTGGAGEKLFF
TGTGCCAGCAGCCCGACAGGGGGCGCGGGAGAAAAACTGTTTTTT
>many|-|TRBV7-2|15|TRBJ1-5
CASSPQGTSNQPQHF
TGTGCCAGCAGCCCTCAAGGGACTAGCAATCAGCCCCAGCATTTT
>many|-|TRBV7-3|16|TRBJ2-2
CASSLTRGGSTGELFF
TGTGCCAGCAGCTTAACCAGGGGAGGAAGCACCGGGGAGCTGTTTTTT
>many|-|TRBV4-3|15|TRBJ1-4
CASSQGQDLNEKLFF
TGCGCCAGCAGCCAAGGACAGGACCTTAATGAAAAACTGTTTTTT
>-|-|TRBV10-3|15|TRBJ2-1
CAISEPGPFYNEQFF
TGTGCCATCAGTGAACCGGGACCCTTCTACAATGAGCAGTTCTTC
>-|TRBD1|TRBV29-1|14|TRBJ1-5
CSVEGTGGNQPQHF
TGCAGCGTTGAAGGGACAGGGGGCAATCAGCCCCAGCATTTT
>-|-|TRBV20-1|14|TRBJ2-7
CSAAGQLGSYEQYF
TGCAGTGCTGCCGGACAGTTAGGGTCCTACGAGCAGTACTTC
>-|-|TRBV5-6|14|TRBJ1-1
CASSLVGSGTEAFF
TGTGCCAGCAGCTTGGTTGGGTCCGGCACTGAAGCTTTCTTT
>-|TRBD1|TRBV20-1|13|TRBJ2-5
CSARGGTGRQGYF
TGCAGTGCTAGAGGAGGAACAGGGCGACAGGGGTACTTC
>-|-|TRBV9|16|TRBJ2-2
CASSVVAGPNTGELFF
TGTGCCAGCAGCGTAGTCGCAGGACCAAACACCGGGGAGCTGTTTTTT
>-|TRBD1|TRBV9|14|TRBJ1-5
CARDPQGAAQPQHF
TGTGCTAGAGATCCTCAGGGGGCAGCTCAGCCCCAGCATTTT
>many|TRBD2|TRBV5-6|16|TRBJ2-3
CASSFRGSGFTDTQYF
TGTGCCAGCAGCTTCCGGGGTAGCGGGTTCACAGATACGCAGTATTTT
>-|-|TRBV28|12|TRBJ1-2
CASSPQGPGNTF
TGTGCCAGCAGTCCCCAGGGCCCTGGAAACACCTTC
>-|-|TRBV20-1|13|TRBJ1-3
CGASWGSGNTIYF
TGCGGTGCCAGTTGGGGCTCTGGAAACACCATATATTTT
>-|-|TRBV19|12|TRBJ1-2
CASSDMNYGYTF
TGTGCCAGTAGCGATATGAACTATGGCTACACCTTC
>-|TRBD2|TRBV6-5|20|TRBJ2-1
CASSYQYLRYGRLLRNEQSF
TGTGCCAGCAGTTACCAATACCTTAGGTACGGGAGGTTACTCCGCAATGAGCAGTCCTTC
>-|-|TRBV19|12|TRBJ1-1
CASSRSNTEAFF
TGTGCCAGTAGTCGGTCGAACACTGAAGCTTTCTTT
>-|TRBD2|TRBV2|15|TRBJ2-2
CASSGRREFGGELFF
TGCGCCAGCAGTGGTCGGCGGGAGTTCGGCGGGGAGCTGTTTTTT
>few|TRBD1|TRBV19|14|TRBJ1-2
CASIPTGANAGYTF
TGTGCCAGTATCCCGACAGGGGCAAACGCTGGCTACACCTTC
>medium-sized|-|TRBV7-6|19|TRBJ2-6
CASSSQIRGVGSGANVLTF
TGTGCCAGCAGCTCCCAGATTAGGGGGGTAGGCTCTGGGGCCAACGTCCTGACTTTC
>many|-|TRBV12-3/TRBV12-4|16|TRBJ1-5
CASSLDPGPEVQPQHF
TGTGCCAGCAGTTTAGATCCGGGGCCTGAGGTTCAGCCCCAGCATTTT
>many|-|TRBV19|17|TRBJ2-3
CASSISPQGWSTDTQYF
TGTGCCAGTAGTATCAGCCCCCAGGGTTGGTCAACAGATACGCAGTATTTT
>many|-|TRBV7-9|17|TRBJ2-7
CASSLALGGPSSYEQYF
TGTGCCAGCAGCTTAGCTCTTGGCGGGCCTAGCTCCTACGAGCAGTACTTC